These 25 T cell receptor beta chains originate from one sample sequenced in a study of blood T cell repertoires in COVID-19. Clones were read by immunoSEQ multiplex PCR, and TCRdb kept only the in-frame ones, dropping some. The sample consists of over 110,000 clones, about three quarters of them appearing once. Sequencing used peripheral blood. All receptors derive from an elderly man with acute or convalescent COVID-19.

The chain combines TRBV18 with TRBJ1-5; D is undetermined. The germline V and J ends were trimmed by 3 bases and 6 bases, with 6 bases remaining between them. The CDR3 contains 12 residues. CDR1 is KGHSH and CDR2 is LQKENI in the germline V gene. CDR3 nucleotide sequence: TGTGCCAGCTCACCGGGAGTTCAGCCCCAGCATTTT. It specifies CASSPGVQPQHF.

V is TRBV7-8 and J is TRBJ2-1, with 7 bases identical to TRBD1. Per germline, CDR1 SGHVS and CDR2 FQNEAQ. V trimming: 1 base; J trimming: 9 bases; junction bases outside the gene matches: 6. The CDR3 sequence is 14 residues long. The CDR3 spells CASSLGTGSLEQFF. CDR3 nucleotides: TGTGCCAGCAGCTTAGGGACAGGCTCCCTTGAGCAGTTCTTC.

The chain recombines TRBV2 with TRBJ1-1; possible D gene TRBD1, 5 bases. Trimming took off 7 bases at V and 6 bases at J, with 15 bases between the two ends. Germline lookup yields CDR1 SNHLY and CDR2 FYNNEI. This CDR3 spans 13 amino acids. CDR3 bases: TGTGCCAGCACTTCCGAGCGGGGGGCTGAAGCTTTCTTT. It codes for CASTSERGAEAFF. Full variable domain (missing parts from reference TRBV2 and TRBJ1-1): EPEVTQTPSHQVTQMGQEVILRCVPISNHLYFYWYRQILGQKVEFLVSFYNNEISEKSEIFDDQFSVERPDGSNFTLKIRSTKLEDSAMYFCASTSERGAEAFFGQGTRLTVV.

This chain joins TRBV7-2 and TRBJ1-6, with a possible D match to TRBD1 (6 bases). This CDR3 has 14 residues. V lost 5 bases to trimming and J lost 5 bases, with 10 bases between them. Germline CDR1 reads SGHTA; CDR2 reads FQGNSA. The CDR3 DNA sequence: TGTGCCAGCAGCCCCGGACAGAATAATTCACCCCTCCACTTT. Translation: CASSPGQNNSPLHF.

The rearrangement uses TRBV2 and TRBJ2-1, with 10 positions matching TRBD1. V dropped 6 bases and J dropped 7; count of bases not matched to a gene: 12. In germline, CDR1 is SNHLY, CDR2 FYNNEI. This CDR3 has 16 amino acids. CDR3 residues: CASSVEGQGFGNEQFF. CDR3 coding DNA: TGTGCCAGCAGCGTCGAGGGACAGGGGTTTGGAAATGAGCAGTTCTTC.

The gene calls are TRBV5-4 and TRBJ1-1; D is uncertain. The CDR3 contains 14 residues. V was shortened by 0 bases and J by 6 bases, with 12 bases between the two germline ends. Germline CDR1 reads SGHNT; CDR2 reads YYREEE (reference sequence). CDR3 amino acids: CASSLAGDRAEAFF. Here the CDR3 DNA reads TGTGCCAGCAGCTTGGCCGGGGATCGGGCTGAAGCTTTCTTT.

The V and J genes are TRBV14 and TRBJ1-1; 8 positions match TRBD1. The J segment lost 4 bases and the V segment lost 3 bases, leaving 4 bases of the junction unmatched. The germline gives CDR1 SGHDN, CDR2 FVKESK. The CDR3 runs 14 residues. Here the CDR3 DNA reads TGTGCCAGCAGCCAGACAGGGGTTCCCACTGAAGCTTTCTTT. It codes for CASSQTGVPTEAFF.

The CDR3 coding sequence is TGTGCCAGTAGTATAGCAGGGCCGTCCTACGAGCAGTACTTC. This encodes CASSIAGPSYEQYF. The rearrangement joins TRBV19 to TRBJ2-7, with D perhaps TRBD1 (5 bases). CDR3 length: 14 amino acids. The V and J ends lost 1 base and 1 base respectively, with 8 bases between them. Germline V lookup: CDR1 LNHDA, CDR2 SQIVND (reference sequence). Complete variable domain (other parts from reference TRBV19 and TRBJ2-7): DGGITQSPKYLFRKEGQNVTLSCEQNLNHDAMYWYRQDPGQGLRLIYYSQIVNDFQKGDIAEGYSVSREKKESFPLTVTSAQKNPTAFYLCASSIAGPSYEQYFGPGTRLTVT.

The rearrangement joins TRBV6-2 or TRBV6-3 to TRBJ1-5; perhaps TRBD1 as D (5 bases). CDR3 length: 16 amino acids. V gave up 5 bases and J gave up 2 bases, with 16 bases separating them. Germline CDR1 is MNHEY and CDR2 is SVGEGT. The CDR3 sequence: CASSPTRGNGNQPQHF. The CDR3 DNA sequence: TGTGCCAGCAGTCCGACCCGGGGGAATGGCAATCAGCCCCAGCATTTT.

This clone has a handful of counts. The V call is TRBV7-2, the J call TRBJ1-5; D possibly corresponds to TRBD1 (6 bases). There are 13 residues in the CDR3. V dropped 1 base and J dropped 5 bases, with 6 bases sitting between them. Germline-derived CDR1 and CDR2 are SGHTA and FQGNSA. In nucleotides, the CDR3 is TGTGCCAGCAGCTTAGACAGGGATCAGCCCCAGCATTTT. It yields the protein CASSLDRDQPQHF. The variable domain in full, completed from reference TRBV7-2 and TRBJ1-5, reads GAGVSQSPSNKVTEKGKDVELRCDPISGHTALYWYRQSLGQGLEFLIYFQGNSAPDKSGLPSDRFSAERTGGSVSTLTIQRTQQEDSAVYLCASSLDRDQPQHFGDGTRLSIL.

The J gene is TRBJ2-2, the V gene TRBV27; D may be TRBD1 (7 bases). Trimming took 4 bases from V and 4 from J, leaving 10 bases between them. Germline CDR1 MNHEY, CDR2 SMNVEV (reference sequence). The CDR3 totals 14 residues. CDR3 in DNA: TGTGCCAGCAGTTACCAGGGGGGCACCGGGGAGCTGTTTTTT. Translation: CASSYQGGTGELFF.

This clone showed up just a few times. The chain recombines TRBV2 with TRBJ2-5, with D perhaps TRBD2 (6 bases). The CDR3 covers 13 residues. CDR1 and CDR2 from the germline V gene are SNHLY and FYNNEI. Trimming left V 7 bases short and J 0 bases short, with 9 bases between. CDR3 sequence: CASTAGYQETQYF. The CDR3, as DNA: TGTGCCAGCACGGCGGGGTACCAAGAGACCCAGTACTTC. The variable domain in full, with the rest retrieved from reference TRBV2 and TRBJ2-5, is EPEVTQTPSHQVTQMGQEVILRCVPISNHLYFYWYRQILGQKVEFLVSFYNNEISEKSEIFDDQFSVERPDGSNFTLKIRSTKLEDSAMYFCASTAGYQETQYFGPGTRLLVL.

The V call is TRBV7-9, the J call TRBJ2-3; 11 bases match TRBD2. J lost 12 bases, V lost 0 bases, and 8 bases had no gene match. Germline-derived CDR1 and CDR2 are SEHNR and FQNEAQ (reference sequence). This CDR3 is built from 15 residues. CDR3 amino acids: CASSLALASGGLQYF. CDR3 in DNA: TGTGCCAGCAGCTTAGCGTTAGCTAGCGGGGGGCTTCAGTATTTT. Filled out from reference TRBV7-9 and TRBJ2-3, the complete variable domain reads DTGVSQNPRHKITKRGQNVTFRCDPISEHNRLYWYRQTLGQGPEFLTYFQNEAQLEKSRLLSDRFSAERPKGSFSTLEIQRTEQGDSAMYLCASSLALASGGLQYFGPGTRLTVL.

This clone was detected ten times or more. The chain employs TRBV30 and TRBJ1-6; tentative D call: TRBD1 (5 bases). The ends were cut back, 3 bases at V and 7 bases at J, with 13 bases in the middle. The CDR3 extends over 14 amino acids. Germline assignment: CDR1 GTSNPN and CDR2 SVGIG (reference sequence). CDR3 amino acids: CAWSRGGENSPLHF. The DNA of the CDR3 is TGTGCCTGGAGCCGGGGGGGGGAAAATTCACCCCTCCACTTT.

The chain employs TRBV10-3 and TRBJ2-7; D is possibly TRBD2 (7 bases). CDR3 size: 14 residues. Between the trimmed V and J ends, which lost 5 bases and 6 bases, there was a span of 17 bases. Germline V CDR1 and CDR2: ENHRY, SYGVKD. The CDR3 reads CAISLAGGPLEQYF. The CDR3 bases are TGTGCCATCAGTCTAGCCGGGGGGCCACTCGAGCAGTACTTC.

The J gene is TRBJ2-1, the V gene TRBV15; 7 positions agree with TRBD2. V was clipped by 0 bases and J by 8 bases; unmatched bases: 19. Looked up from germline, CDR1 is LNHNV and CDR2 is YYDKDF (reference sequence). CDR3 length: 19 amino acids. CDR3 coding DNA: TGTGCCACCAGCAGAGAGGGGGGGTTTCAAGGGCGCGTTAGGCATGAGCAGTTCTTC. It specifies CATSREGGFQGRVRHEQFF. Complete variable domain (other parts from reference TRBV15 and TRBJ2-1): DAMVIQNPRYQVTQFGKPVTLSCSQTLNHNVMYWYQQKSSQAPKLLFHYYDKDFNNEADTPDNFQSRRPNTSFCFLDIRSPGLGDTAMYLCATSREGGFQGRVRHEQFFGPGTRLTVL.

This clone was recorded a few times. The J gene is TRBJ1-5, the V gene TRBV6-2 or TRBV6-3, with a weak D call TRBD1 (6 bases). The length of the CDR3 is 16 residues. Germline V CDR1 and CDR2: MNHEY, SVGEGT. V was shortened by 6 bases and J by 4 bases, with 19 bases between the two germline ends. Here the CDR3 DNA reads TGTGCCAGCAGCCCTTACGGGGGGACACCAAATCAGCCCCAGCATTTT. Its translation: CASSPYGGTPNQPQHF.

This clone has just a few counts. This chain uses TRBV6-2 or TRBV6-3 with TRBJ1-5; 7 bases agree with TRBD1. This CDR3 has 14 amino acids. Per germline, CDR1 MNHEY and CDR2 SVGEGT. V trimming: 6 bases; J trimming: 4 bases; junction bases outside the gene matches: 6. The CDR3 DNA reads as TGTGCCAGCAGCCGGGACAGCCTTAATCAGCCCCAGCATTTT. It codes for CASSRDSLNQPQHF.

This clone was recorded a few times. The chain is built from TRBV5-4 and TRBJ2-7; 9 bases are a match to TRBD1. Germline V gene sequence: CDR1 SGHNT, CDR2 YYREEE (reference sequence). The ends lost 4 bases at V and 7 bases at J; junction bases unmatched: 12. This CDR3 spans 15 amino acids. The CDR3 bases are TGTGCCAGCAGCCCACGGAGCTCGACAGGGGGTGAGCAGTACTTC. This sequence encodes CASSPRSSTGGEQYF.

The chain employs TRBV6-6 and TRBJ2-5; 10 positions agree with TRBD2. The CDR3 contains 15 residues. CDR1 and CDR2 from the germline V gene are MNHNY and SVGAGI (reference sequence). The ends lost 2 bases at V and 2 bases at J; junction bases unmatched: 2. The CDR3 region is CASSYLLAGQETQYF. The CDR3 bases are TGTGCCAGCAGTTACCTACTAGCGGGGCAAGAGACCCAGTACTTC.

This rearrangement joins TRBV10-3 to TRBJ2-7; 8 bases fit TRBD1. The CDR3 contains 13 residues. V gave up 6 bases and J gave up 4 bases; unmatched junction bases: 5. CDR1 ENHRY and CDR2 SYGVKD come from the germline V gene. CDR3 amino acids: CAIREGQEYEQYF. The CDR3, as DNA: TGTGCCATCAGGGAGGGACAGGAGTACGAGCAGTACTTC.

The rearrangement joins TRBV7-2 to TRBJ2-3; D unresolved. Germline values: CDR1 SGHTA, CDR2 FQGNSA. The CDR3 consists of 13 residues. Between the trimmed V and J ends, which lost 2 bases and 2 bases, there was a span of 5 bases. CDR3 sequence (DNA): TGTGCCAGCAGCTTAAGCCCCACAGATACGCAGTATTTT. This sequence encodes CASSLSPTDTQYF.

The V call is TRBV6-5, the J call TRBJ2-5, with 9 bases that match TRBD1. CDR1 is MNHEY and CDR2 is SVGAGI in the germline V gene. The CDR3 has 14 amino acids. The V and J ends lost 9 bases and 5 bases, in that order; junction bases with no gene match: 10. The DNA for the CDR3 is TGTGCCAGTCGACAGGGGGGATTAGGGGAGACCCAGTACTTC. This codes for CASRQGGLGETQYF.

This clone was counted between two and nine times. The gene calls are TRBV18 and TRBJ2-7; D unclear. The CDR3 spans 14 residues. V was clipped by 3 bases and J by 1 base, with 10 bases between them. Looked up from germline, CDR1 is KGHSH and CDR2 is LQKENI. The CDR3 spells CASSPVASSYEQYF. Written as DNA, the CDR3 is TGTGCCAGCTCACCCGTGGCTAGTTCCTACGAGCAGTACTTC.

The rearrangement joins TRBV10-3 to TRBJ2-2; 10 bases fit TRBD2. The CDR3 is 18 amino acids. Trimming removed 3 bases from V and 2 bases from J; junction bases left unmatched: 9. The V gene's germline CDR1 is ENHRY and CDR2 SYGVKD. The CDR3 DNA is TGTGCCATCAGTGAAAGCGCTAGCGGGGGATATAACACCGGGGAGCTGTTTTTT. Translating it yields CAISESASGGYNTGELFF.